One and the same sample provided the 26 T cell receptor beta chains below, sequenced in a study of blood T cells in healthy people across ages. The authors ran a second PCR of roughly 6 to 12 cycles using a sample-barcoded 5' primer and a J-beta primer mix. Each CDR3 protein gets one entry after TCRdb re-called the 5' RACE reads with MiXCR. The sample includes fewer than 1.5 million distinct CDR3 sequences, around two fifths of them seen just once. The sequenced material came from blood. The source is a woman aged 18-29 years in good health.

V gene TRBV6-5 combines with J gene TRBJ2-4; D is possibly TRBD2 (6 bases). The CDR3 is made up of 15 amino acids. Trimming took off 6 bases at V and 1 base at J, with 13 bases between the two ends. CDR1 and CDR2 from the germline V gene are MNHEY and SVGAGI. The CDR3 DNA reads as TGTGCCAGCAGCCCCAACCGGGGGGCCAAAAACATTCAGTACTTC. The encoded protein is CASSPNRGAKNIQYF.

V usage is TRBV7-2 and J usage is TRBJ2-7; D ambiguous. V lost 2 bases to trimming and J lost 3 bases, with 14 bases between them. The germline V gene encodes CDR1 SGHTA and CDR2 FQGNSA. The CDR3 is 15 residues long. In DNA form, the CDR3 reads TGTGCCAGCAGCTTACTGACCCTTGAACACTACGAGCAGTACTTC. Translating it yields CASSLLTLEHYEQYF.

The V gene is TRBV5-8, the J gene TRBJ2-3, with TRBD1 as a possible D gene (5 bases). The CDR3 spans 13 residues. In germline, CDR1 is SGHTS, CDR2 YDEGEE. Trimming cost V 5 bases and J 0 bases, with 7 bases left between them. In DNA form, the CDR3 reads TGTGCCAGCAGATACAGGAGCACAGATACGCAGTATTTT. It codes for CASRYRSTDTQYF. Full variable domain (remainder filled in from reference TRBV5-8 and TRBJ2-3): EAGVTQSPTHLIKTRGQQATLRCSPISGHTSVYWYQQALGLGLQFLLWYDEGEERNRGNFPPRFSGRQFPNYSSELNVNALELEDSALYLCASRYRSTDTQYFGPGTRLTVL.

This clonotype was counted only a few times. For the CDR3, the DNA is TGTGCCAGCAGCCAAGCCGGGACTACCTCCTACAATGAGCAGTTCTTC. Protein product: CASSQAGTTSYNEQFF. The chain joins TRBV14 to TRBJ2-1; 7 bases match TRBD2. Trimming removed 1 base from V and 0 bases from J; junction bases left unmatched: 3. The CDR3 runs 16 residues. Per the germline V gene, CDR1 is SGHDN and CDR2 is FVKESK.

The V call is TRBV12-3 or TRBV12-4, the J call TRBJ2-2; D assignment may be TRBD1 or TRBD2 (5 bases each). V was clipped by 3 bases and J by 6 bases, with 14 bases between them. This CDR3 comprises 15 residues. CDR3 residues: CASSFRHGGAGELFF. DNA of the CDR3: TGTGCCAGCAGTTTTAGACATGGGGGAGCCGGGGAGCTGTTTTTT.

The V and J genes are TRBV30 and TRBJ2-5; D is perhaps TRBD2 (6 bases). CDR1 is GTSNPN and CDR2 is SVGIG in the germline V gene (reference sequence). The CDR3 is 14 residues long. Trimming removed 4 bases at V and 5 bases at J, with 17 bases between. CDR3 sequence: CAWTPGGELETQYF. Written as DNA, the CDR3 is TGTGCCTGGACTCCAGGCGGGGAGTTGGAGACCCAGTACTTC. The full variable domain, its missing parts supplied by reference TRBV30 and TRBJ2-5, is SQTIHQWPATLVQPVGSPLSLECTVEGTSNPNLYWYRQAAGRGLQLLFYSVGIGQISSEVPQNLSASRPQDRQFILSSKKLLLSDSGFYLCAWTPGGELETQYFGPGTRLLVL.

In this sample, this clonotype turned up once. The chain recombines TRBV10-3 with TRBJ1-1; TRBD1 matches 8 bases. The ends lost 4 bases at V and 0 bases at J; junction bases unmatched: 4. The V gene's germline CDR1 is ENHRY and CDR2 SYGVKD. CDR3 length: 15 residues. CDR3 sequence: CAISGGTGMNTEAFF. The CDR3 DNA reads TGTGCCATCAGTGGCGGGACAGGCATGAACACTGAAGCTTTCTTT.

As concerns this clonotype: This may come from a read error, since a much larger clone is one base off. The CDR3 region is CACSLGTASSGANVLTF. The CDR3 nucleotides read TGTGCCTGCAGCCTTGGGACAGCTTCTTCTGGGGCCAACGTCCTGACTTTC. This rearrangement joins TRBV3-1 to TRBJ2-6; 7 positions agree with TRBD1. Germline CDR1 reads LGHDT; CDR2 reads YNNKEL (reference sequence). CDR3 length: 17 amino acids.

The gene calls are TRBV25-1 and TRBJ1-4; D remains ambiguous. Trimming left V 10 bases short and J 8 bases short, with 11 bases between. Germline-derived CDR1 and CDR2 are MGHDK and SYGVNS. The CDR3 contains 11 residues. Here the CDR3 reads CATRQLEKLFF. The DNA of the CDR3 is TGTGCCACACGCCAATTGGAAAAACTGTTTTTT. Full variable domain (remainder filled in from reference TRBV25-1 and TRBJ1-4): EADIYQTPRYLVIGTGKKITLECSQTMGHDKMYWYQQDPGMELHLIHYSYGVNSTEKGDLSSESTVSRIRTEHFPLTLESARPSHTSQYLCATRQLEKLFFGSGTQLSVL.

The sample holds a few counts of this clonotype. The V gene is TRBV10-1, the J gene TRBJ2-1; TRBD2 agrees at 11 bases. The CDR3 runs to 15 residues. Germline V gene sequence: CDR1 WNHNN, CDR2 SYGVQD (reference sequence). V shed 2 bases, J shed 10 bases, and the junction held 7 bases outside the gene matches. CDR3 region: CASSELGTSGKEQFF. In nucleotides, the CDR3 is TGCGCCAGCAGTGAGCTGGGGACTAGCGGCAAAGAGCAGTTCTTC.

This clonotype was observed a handful of times. The V call is TRBV24-1, the J call TRBJ2-5, with 10 bases matching TRBD2. Germline V gene data show CDR1 as KGHDR and CDR2 as SFDVKD. The J segment lost 5 bases and the V segment lost 7 bases, leaving 9 bases of the junction unmatched. CDR3 length: 15 amino acids. This chain's CDR3 is CATSSSGTSVETQYF. The CDR3, as DNA: TGTGCCACCAGCTCCTCCGGGACTAGCGTGGAGACCCAGTACTTC.

The chain combines TRBV4-1 with TRBJ1-4; 7 positions agree with TRBD1. After removal of 4 bases from V and 14 bases from J, the junction contained 7 bases not matched to a gene. The germline V gene encodes CDR1 MGHRA and CDR2 YSYEKL. The CDR3 is 12 amino acids. The DNA of the CDR3 is TGCGCCAGCAGCCCGGTGTTGGGACAGCTGTTTTTT. Translated, it gives CASSPVLGQLFF.

This clonotype came up a few times. The gene calls are TRBV28 and TRBJ1-6; D is undetermined. The CDR3 contains 13 residues. Trimming cost V 5 bases and J 5 bases, with 7 bases left between them. Per germline, CDR1 MDHEN and CDR2 SYDVKM. CDR3 nucleotide sequence: TGTGCCAGCAGTGCCGCCGATAATTCACCCCTCCACTTT. This codes for CASSAADNSPLHF.

This clonotype was found a few times. The V call is TRBV2, the J call TRBJ2-7; 13 nucleotides agree with TRBD2. CDR1 is SNHLY and CDR2 is FYNNEI in the germline V gene. This CDR3 spans 19 amino acids. J was trimmed by 0 bases and V by 6 bases; bases with no gene match: 14. CDR3 loop: CASRRTGTSGTFSSYEQYF. In DNA, the CDR3 is TGTGCCAGCAGAAGAACAGGGACTAGCGGGACCTTTAGCTCCTACGAGCAGTACTTC.

V and J are TRBV11-2 and TRBJ2-6; maybe TRBD2 (5 bases). Trimming shortened V by 8 bases and J by 0 bases, and 17 bases separated the two germline ends. Germline CDR1 SGHAT, CDR2 FQNNGV. The CDR3 is 17 amino acids. CDR3 DNA: TGTGCCAGCGGCATACTAGAATCCTACTCTGGGGCCAACGTCCTGACTTTC. Translation gives CASGILESYSGANVLTF.

This clonotype was seen only a few times. This chain connects TRBV4-1 to TRBJ2-1, with 13 bases fitting TRBD2. V gave up 1 base and J gave up 10 bases; unmatched junction bases: 7. Per germline, CDR1 MGHRA and CDR2 YSYEKL. The CDR3 totals 16 residues. CDR3 loop: CASSQGVGLAGVEQFF. DNA of the CDR3: TGCGCCAGCAGCCAAGGAGTAGGACTAGCGGGAGTCGAGCAGTTCTTC.

The chain is built from TRBV20-1 and TRBJ2-1; 8 bases are shared with TRBD2. The end of the DNA is better explained by TRBJ2-7, so the J call may be wrong. The germline V gene encodes CDR1 DFQATT and CDR2 SNEGSKA (reference sequence). This CDR3 is built from 15 residues. The CDR3 DNA follows: TGCAGTGCCCCACTCCCGGGAGGGAACTACAATGAGCAGTACTTC. Translation gives CSAPLPGGNYNEQYF.

This rearrangement joins TRBV6-5 to TRBJ2-5; 7 bases map to TRBD1. With 0 bases clipped from V and 0 bases from J, the junction kept 10 bases outside the gene matches. CDR3 length: 18 amino acids. Germline-derived CDR1 and CDR2 are MNHEY and SVGAGI. The CDR3 DNA sequence: TGTGCCAGCAGTTACTCACAAGACAGGGTTTTCGACCAAGAGACCCAGTACTTC. Translation: CASSYSQDRVFDQETQYF.

This sequence joins TRBV7-2 and TRBJ2-4; no reliable D call. Germline V gene lookup returns CDR1 SGHTA and CDR2 FQGNSA. The CDR3 has 14 residues. V lost 5 bases, J lost 4 bases, and 12 bases lay in between. The CDR3, as DNA: TGTGCCAGCAGCCCCCCCCCATCTAAAAACATTCAGTACTTC. Amino acids: CASSPPPSKNIQYF.

CDR3 residues: CASSQGSGRLSYNEQFF. The CDR3 DNA follows: TGCGCCAGCAGCCAAGGTAGCGGGAGGTTGTCCTACAATGAGCAGTTCTTC. V is TRBV4-1 and J is TRBJ2-1; 10 nucleotides agree with TRBD2. CDR3 length equals 17 residues. The germline V gene encodes CDR1 MGHRA and CDR2 YSYEKL. With V trimmed by 1 base and J by 1 base, 4 bases remained unmatched.

This clonotype has more than one count but fewer than ten. The chain combines TRBV12-3 or TRBV12-4 with TRBJ1-1; D remains ambiguous. The CDR3 length is 14 residues. V was clipped by 6 bases and J by 1 base, with 12 bases between them. CDR3 DNA sequence: TGTGCCAGCAGCATATTGGCGGCGAACACTGAAGCTTTCTTT. This codes for CASSILAANTEAFF.

This chain connects TRBV6-2 or TRBV6-3 to TRBJ2-1, with D tentatively TRBD2 (6 bases). CDR1 and CDR2 (germline): MNHEY, SVGEGT. This CDR3 region has 18 residues. With 2 bases removed from V and 6 bases from J, the gap between germline ends came to 23 bases. The CDR3 loop is CASSYPGHPGVRFNEQFF. The CDR3 region has the DNA TGTGCCAGCAGTTACCCTGGCCATCCGGGAGTACGTTTCAATGAGCAGTTCTTC.

This clonotype has only one observation. V is TRBV6-1 and J is TRBJ1-1; possibly TRBD1 for D (5 bases). Trimming removed 4 bases at V and 5 bases at J, with 11 bases between. The CDR3 runs to 13 residues. Germline V gene sequence: CDR1 MNHNS, CDR2 SASEGT. CDR3 in DNA: TGTGCCAGCAGTGTCAGGGTAGAAACTGAAGCTTTCTTT. It codes for CASSVRVETEAFF.

The J gene is TRBJ2-1, the V gene TRBV20-1; 10 bases match TRBD1. There are 15 residues in the CDR3. Unmatched junction bases numbered 12, after V lost 6 bases and J lost 7 bases. The V gene's germline CDR1 is DFQATT and CDR2 SNEGSKA (reference sequence). CDR3 amino acids: CSADPGTGAGNEQFF. CDR3 coding DNA: TGCAGTGCGGACCCCGGGACAGGGGCCGGGAATGAGCAGTTCTTC.

The rearrangement uses TRBV9 and TRBJ1-6; 9 positions agree with TRBD1. The trim removed 3 bases at V and 4 bases at J, leaving 8 bases unmatched. This CDR3 comprises 17 residues. CDR1 SGDLS and CDR2 YYNGEE come from the germline V gene. For the CDR3, the DNA is TGTGCCAGCAGCGATGGGGGACAGGGCTCTTATAATTCACCCCTCCACTTT. Its translation: CASSDGGQGSYNSPLHF.

The V call is TRBV29-1, the J call TRBJ2-7; 7 bases line up with TRBD1. CDR3 length: 16 residues. V was clipped by 4 bases and J by 7 bases; unmatched bases: 19. Germline V lookup: CDR1 SQVTM, CDR2 ANQGSEA. DNA of the CDR3: TGCAGCGTTGGAGGCTCCCTTGGGACAGCCCGGCAAGAGCAGTACTTC. Residues: CSVGGSLGTARQEQYF.